The clone carrying this T cell receptor (beta chain) occurred once. The antigen is unknown. Some clones are missing from TCRdb's copy, which holds only in-frame ones; the method was immunoSEQ multiplex PCR. Of about 45,000 clones listed, over 85% are singletons. The source of the sample is a study of T cell responses to AZD1222 COVID-19 vaccine. Germline CDR1 is ENHRY and CDR2 is SYGVKD. This CDR3 comprises 13 residues. The germline V and J ends were trimmed by 0 bases and 9 bases, with 11 bases remaining between them. Findings of the study overall: Compared with day 0, the breadth and depth of the Spike-specific TCR repertoire rose significantly after two doses of AZD1222. Possibly, clonal diversity was underestimated; donors were largely white British and included more females. The peak T cell response came first, and repertoires were sampled only after it.

The sequence came from an adult who received the AZD1222 COVID-19 vaccine. Sequencing used peripheral blood, obtained 28 days after the second AZD1222 dose. This sequence joins TRBV10-3 and TRBJ1-1, with D unresolved. CDR3 sequence: CAISESTTVQAFF. For the CDR3, the DNA is TGTGCCATCAGTGAGTCGACGACCGTCCAAGCTTTCTTT.